This record covers a single TCR beta chain. Its antigen remains unidentified. No qualities accompany the bases; no much larger clone lies one base away. V and J lose 7 bases and 4 bases, and a span of 13 bases separates them. The CDR3 sequence holds 13 residues, the cysteine and phenylalanine included. Here the CDR3 DNA is all that survives: 39 bases in frame from base 1. CDR1 is given as SNHLY and CDR2 as FYNNEI, both from the germline V gene. Sample time point, as interpreted from the label and publication: sample from adult after SARS-CoV-2 infection, after symptom onset. Two convalescent COVID-19 patients, sampled after symptom onset from adults with prior SARS-CoV-2 infection, were also TCR-sequenced for comparison. This entry is derived from a study of T cell responses to AZD1222 COVID-19 vaccine (TCRdb year 2021). Notes on the research overall: TCR sequencing was performed for fewer than 250 trial participants, of whom approximately 200 were given two doses of AZD1222 and roughly 25 were given two doses of MenACWY control vaccine. Enrollment into the trials was organized by age into subgroups of 18-55, 56-69 and 70-plus years, and those subgroups contained about 160, 30 and 59 TCR-sequenced participants, respectively. What the authors observed across the whole study: Because no samples from the day 14 peak response were available, repertoires could be characterized only after the peak T cell response. CD4 TCRs associated with the vaccine covered the entire spike protein, and the dominant responses were in regions 160-218 and 743-854. Participants were mostly white British, with more females than males. The authors suggested clonal diversity may have been underestimated. In the small 56-69-year group, the increase in depth fell short of significance, most likely because of low power. After two AZD1222 doses, spike-specific TCR breadth and depth were significantly higher than at day 0 and than in MenACWY recipients. Reportedly, close to half of the unique spike-specific TCRs recognized epitopes lying outside the regions that are mutated in the B.1.351 and B.1.1.7 variants. Conclusions about previously exposed vaccinees are limited because only five or six AZD1222 recipients were SARS-CoV-2 seropositive at baseline.

The CDR3 regions of human TCRbeta chains were analyzed by immunosequencing. Concerning the study's data processing: Repertoire TCRs were matched against a reference library of SARS-CoV-2-specific TCRs generated with the MIRA antigen-specificity platform. Breadth was defined as the fraction of unique TCRs that were SARS-CoV-2-associated, and depth was defined as the fraction of total T cells that were SARS-CoV-2-associated. Using the MIRA data, every spike-specific TCR was mapped to the spike region that the TCR reacted to and assigned to either a CD4 or a CD8 class. Log10-transformed breadth and depth values were compared by one-way ANOVA with Sidak's multiple comparisons tests. The table comes from immuneACCESS by way of TCRdb, which keeps in-frame sequences with V and J called. Part of the clones is missing from these tables; in studies checked, under half for an unresolved V gene and the rest for unknown reasons. V, J and clone size reflect that table, while D and trimming were determined from the DNA. For this sample the table gives about 150,000 clones, of which approximately 91% were detected only once. 5.5% to 8.5% of the sample is held by the ten biggest clonotypes.

The specimen was peripheral blood, collected after recovery from COVID-19. This sequence uses TRBV2 and TRBJ1-2; TRBD1 might be the D gene, on 5 matching bases. The clonotype comes from an adult who had recovered from COVID-19. The CDR3 protein is CASTRDGPYGYTF. The bases read TGTGCCAGCACCCGGGACGGCCCCTATGGCTACACCTTC. With the rest looked up from the reference TRBV2 and TRBJ1-2 genes rather than sequenced, the full variable domain is EPEVTQTPSHQVTQMGQEVILRCVPISNHLYFYWYRQILGQKVEFLVSFYNNEISEKSEIFDDQFSVERPDGSNFTLKIRSTKLEDSAMYFCASTRDGPYGYTFGSGTRLTVV.